This TCR beta chain was sequenced during a study of blood T cells in healthy people across ages. The wider study: Per two T cells, about one barcoded beta molecule was captured through template switching. Study-wide points: Diversity was higher, and naive CD4+ cells more numerous, in long-lived donors than in aged donors.

Comment on this clonotype: Antigen specificity is unknown.

Trimming stripped 10 bases from V and 7 bases from J, with 21 bases between. This CDR3 has 14 residues. Each sample yielded at least 6 million isolated PBMCs. Primers used in a second PCR of about 6 to 11 cycles were a sample-barcoded 5' primer and a J-beta primer mix. Unique molecular identifiers of 12 random nucleotides labeled each cDNA. MiXCR, applied by TCRdb to the 5' RACE reads, yields one record per CDR3 protein. The table lists around 1.5 million distinct CDR3 sequences, around 39% of them singletons, with roughly 7.7% in the top ten. The TCR comes from a woman in her late teens or twenties in good health. V and J are TRBV12-3 or TRBV12-4 and TRBJ2-3, with a tentative D call TRBD1 (5 bases). Sequences were obtained from blood. The DNA for the CDR3 is TGTGCCACCTTTTCGGCAGGGCCCCGGAATACGCAGTATTTT. Amino acids: CATFSAGPRNTQYF.